The 25 T cell receptor beta chains reported below all come from one sample, sequenced in a study of cytomegalovirus exposure and HLA in healthy donors (TCRdb year 2017). The library came from the immunoSEQ multiplex PCR assay. For the multiplex PCR, a mixture combining 60 forward primers for TCR Vbeta segments and 13 reverse primers for TCR Jbeta segments was used. This immuneACCESS table, as held by TCRdb, lists in-frame sequences with V and J called but not all clones. Of the missing ones, under half trace to an unresolved V gene in checked studies; the others have no known cause. The sample table records some 160,000 clones; roughly 80% of these occur just once. Of the sample, 1.5% to 2.5% falls within the top ten clones. Input material: PBMCs. Receptor source: a man in his late teens or twenties in good health and CMV-seronegative.

V gene TRBV2 combines with J gene TRBJ1-2; TRBD1 aligns across 8 bases. The CDR3 covers 13 residues. Germline loops: CDR1 SNHLY, CDR2 FYNNEI. Germline trimming cut 5 bases from V and 4 bases from J; bases unmatched to any gene: 3. CDR3 coding DNA: TGTGCCAGCAGTCCAGGGGGCTCCTATGGCTACACCTTC. It translates to CASSPGGSYGYTF.

This chain connects TRBV6-5 to TRBJ2-1; D remains unclear. The V gene's germline CDR1 is MNHEY and CDR2 SVGAGI. V was cut by 7 bases and J by 0 bases, with 13 bases left in between. The CDR3 loop spans 15 amino acids. CDR3 residues: CASTPSPSSYNEQFF. The CDR3 region has the DNA TGTGCCAGCACTCCGTCCCCGAGCTCCTACAATGAGCAGTTCTTC.

Comment on this clone: The sample contains more than one DNA sequence encoding this CDR3. The chain is built from TRBV6-5 and TRBJ2-2; tentatively, D is TRBD2 (5 bases). Trimming pared 2 bases from V and 5 bases from J, leaving 9 bases between. CDR1 is MNHEY and CDR2 is SVGAGI in the germline V gene. The CDR3 totals 14 residues. This CDR3 is CASSYPRGTGELFF. CDR3 nucleotides: TGTGCCAGCAGTTACCCCCGAGGGACCGGGGAGCTGTTTTTT.

CDR3 coding DNA: TGCAGCGTTGTCCTCCCAGGCGGGAGCTCCTACGAGCAGTACTTC. This codes for CSVVLPGGSSYEQYF. This rearrangement joins TRBV29-1 to TRBJ2-7; 7 bases map to TRBD2. This CDR3 region has 15 residues. V lost 4 bases, J lost 0 bases, and 9 bases stayed unmatched. Germline V CDR1 and CDR2: SQVTM, ANQGSEA.

This chain connects TRBV5-6 to TRBJ1-1, with TRBD1 as a possible D gene (6 bases). V gave up 3 bases and J gave up 3 bases, with 12 bases separating them. CDR3 size: 14 residues. Germline CDR1 SGHDT, CDR2 YYEEEE. The CDR3 bases are TGTGCCAGCAGCTGGCAGGGGCGGCACACTGAAGCTTTCTTT. Translating it yields CASSWQGRHTEAFF. The variable domain in full, completed from reference TRBV5-6 and TRBJ1-1, reads DAGVTQSPTHLIKTRGQQVTLRCSPKSGHDTVSWYQQALGQGPQFIFQYYEEEERQRGNFPDRFSGHQFPNYSSELNVNALLLGDSALYLCASSWQGRHTEAFFGQGTRLTVV.

V is TRBV5-1 and J is TRBJ2-4; TRBD1 matches at 7 bases. The CDR3 sequence is 14 residues long. Germline CDR1 and CDR2: SGHRS and YFSETQ. Trimming cost V 0 bases and J 3 bases; bases outside gene matches: 0. The CDR3 nucleotides read TGCGCCAGCAGCTTGGGACAGGGCAAAAACATTCAGTACTTC. It yields the protein CASSLGQGKNIQYF.

The gene calls are TRBV7-3 and TRBJ2-3; D remains ambiguous. CDR1 and CDR2 from the germline V gene are SGHTA and FQGTGA. Deletions cut 5 bases from V and 3 bases from J, with 9 bases between. CDR3 length: 13 amino acids. This chain's CDR3 is CASSQEETDTQYF. The CDR3 DNA is TGTGCCAGCAGCCAAGAGGAGACAGATACGCAGTATTTT.

The gene calls are TRBV6-6 and TRBJ1-6, with D possibly matching TRBD1 (5 bases). Looked up from germline, CDR1 is MNHNY and CDR2 is SVGAGI (reference sequence). The V gene lost 2 bases and the J gene lost 5 bases, with 7 bases spanning the gap. The CDR3 length is 14 residues. CDR3: CASSYVGDNSPLHF. DNA for the CDR3: TGTGCCAGCAGTTACGTAGGGGATAATTCACCCCTCCACTTT.

The CDR3 nucleotides are TGTGCCAGTAGGCGGGACAGGGGGAAGGAAAAACTGTTTTTT. Residues: CASRRDRGKEKLFF. The genes are TRBV19 and TRBJ1-4, with 11 bases aligning to TRBD1. V lost 6 bases and J lost 8; bases outside the gene matches: 5. CDR1 and CDR2 (germline): LNHDA, SQIVND (reference sequence). The CDR3 sequence is 14 residues long.

The J gene is TRBJ2-5, the V gene TRBV5-1; D may be TRBD2 (6 bases). V shed 8 bases and J shed 4 bases, with 21 bases lying between them. From germline, CDR1 is SGHRS and CDR2 YFSETQ. The CDR3 spans 15 residues. The CDR3: CASHPRGLGGETQYF. In nucleotides, the CDR3 is TGCGCCAGTCACCCACGGGGCCTGGGGGGAGAGACCCAGTACTTC.

The chain combines TRBV6-6 with TRBJ1-5; TRBD1 is a possible D gene (6 bases). V dropped 6 bases and J dropped 3 bases, with 12 bases sitting between them. Germline V gene sequence: CDR1 MNHNY, CDR2 SVGAGI (reference sequence). The CDR3 contains 14 residues. The CDR3 is CASSPRGSNQPQHF. CDR3 DNA: TGTGCCAGCAGCCCCAGGGGTTCCAATCAGCCCCAGCATTTT.

The chain is built from TRBV5-6 and TRBJ1-5, with D perhaps TRBD1 (6 bases). Trimming cost V 0 bases and J 5 bases, with 12 bases left between them. The CDR3 has 15 amino acids. Germline lookup yields CDR1 SGHDT and CDR2 YYEEEE. The CDR3 coding sequence is TGTGCCAGCAGCTTGGGAGGGGGGGGACATCAGCCCCAGCATTTT. It yields the protein CASSLGGGGHQPQHF.

The V and J genes are TRBV27 and TRBJ2-3; 9 nucleotides align to TRBD2. The CDR3 extends over 17 amino acids. Germline assignment: CDR1 MNHEY and CDR2 SMNVEV (reference sequence). The trim removed 6 bases at V and 3 bases at J, leaving 13 bases unmatched. CDR3 sequence reads: CASRESGRWVGTDTQYF. DNA for the CDR3: TGTGCCAGCAGAGAAAGCGGGAGGTGGGTAGGGACAGATACGCAGTATTTT.

The chain carries TRBV5-4 and TRBJ2-1; TRBD2 aligns across 8 bases. Germline CDR1 is SGHNT and CDR2 is YYREEE (reference sequence). The CDR3 length is 16 residues. Losses at the gene ends were 6 bases for V and 8 bases for J; bases not matched to a gene: 16. The CDR3 sequence: CASIPGPGLGLDEQFF. The CDR3 coding sequence is TGTGCCAGCATCCCCGGTCCGGGACTAGGGCTCGATGAGCAGTTCTTC.

J is TRBJ2-5 and V is TRBV15, with a tentative D call TRBD2 (6 bases). The CDR3 extends over 13 amino acids. Trimming cost V 3 bases and J 4 bases, with 9 bases left between them. The germline gives CDR1 LNHNV, CDR2 YYDKDF (reference sequence). CDR3 in amino acids: CATSSSGRETQYF. CDR3 bases: TGTGCCACCAGCAGTAGCGGTCGAGAGACCCAGTACTTC.

A single count supports this clone. The V call is TRBV11-2, the J call TRBJ2-6, with D possibly being TRBD1 (7 bases). Germline V gene lookup returns CDR1 SGHAT and CDR2 FQNNGV. The CDR3 is 18 residues long. Trimming took 3 bases from V and 0 from J, leaving 15 bases between them. The CDR3 bases are TGTGCCAGCAGCTTGCCCAGGGGGAGGTACTCTGGGGCCAACGTCCTGACTTTC. Translating it yields CASSLPRGRYSGANVLTF.

The genes are TRBV7-9 and TRBJ2-1; TRBD2 matches at 11 bases. Germline loops: CDR1 SEHNR, CDR2 FQNEAQ (reference sequence). Trimming took 5 bases from V and 2 from J; bases not matched to a gene: 8. The CDR3 is 17 residues long. The CDR3 DNA is TGTGCCAGCAGCCGCCCACGGACTAGCGGGCCCTACAATGAGCAGTTCTTC. The encoded protein is CASSRPRTSGPYNEQFF.

The chain uses TRBV6-1 and TRBJ1-6; a possible D gene is TRBD1 (5 bases). V lost 1 base, J lost 3 bases, and 7 bases lay in between. The CDR3 totals 15 residues. The V gene's germline CDR1 is MNHNS and CDR2 SASEGT. In nucleotides, the CDR3 is TGTGCCAGCAGTGAAGGACAGAGCTATAATTCACCCCTCCACTTT. As protein: CASSEGQSYNSPLHF.

The chain has TRBV11-3 and TRBJ1-1; D remains unclear. This CDR3 contains 13 residues. The V gene's germline CDR1 is SGHNT and CDR2 YENEEA. V was clipped by 5 bases and J by 0 bases, with 7 bases between them. The chain's CDR3 is CASSLTMNTEAFF. The DNA of the CDR3 is TGTGCCAGCAGCCTCACAATGAACACTGAAGCTTTCTTT.

The V and J genes are TRBV2 and TRBJ2-2; D is perhaps TRBD1 (6 bases). Germline CDR1 reads SNHLY; CDR2 reads FYNNEI. Trimming removed 4 bases at V and 5 bases at J, with 14 bases between. This CDR3 spans 15 amino acids. CDR3 amino acids: CASSGTGYGTGELFF. As DNA, the CDR3 is TGTGCCAGCAGTGGAACAGGGTACGGGACCGGGGAGCTGTTTTTT.

The rearrangement uses TRBV9 and TRBJ2-3; 13 bases line up with TRBD2. Germline V gives CDR1 SGDLS, CDR2 YYNGEE. This CDR3 contains 19 residues. J gave up 0 bases and V 2 bases, and 9 bases lay outside the gene matches. The CDR3 protein is CASSVSSGTSGKSTDTQYF. The CDR3 DNA reads TGTGCCAGCAGCGTTTCATCCGGGACTAGCGGGAAGAGCACAGATACGCAGTATTTT.

The V and J genes are TRBV2 and TRBJ2-4; D gene unclear. The V gene lost 0 bases and the J gene lost 13 bases, with 7 bases spanning the gap. CDR3 length: 11 amino acids. The germline V gene has CDR1 SNHLY and CDR2 FYNNEI. Here the CDR3 DNA reads TGTGCCAGCAGTGAAGCCCCAATGCAGTACTTC. Its translation: CASSEAPMQYF.

The chain links TRBV5-5 to TRBJ2-7; 10 bases agree with TRBD2. After removal of 4 bases from V and 0 bases from J, the junction contained 4 bases not matched to a gene. CDR3 size: 15 residues. CDR1 and CDR2 from the germline V gene are SGHKS and YYEKEE (reference sequence). The CDR3 sequence is CASSHASGGSYEQYF. The CDR3 coding sequence is TGTGCCAGCAGCCACGCTAGCGGGGGCTCCTACGAGCAGTACTTC.

J is TRBJ2-1 and V is TRBV4-2; 11 nucleotides line up with TRBD2. The germline CDR1 and CDR2 sequences are LGHNA and YNFKEQ. Trimming at V came to 3 bases and at J to 4 bases, leaving 11 bases not matched to a gene. The CDR3 totals 18 residues. The CDR3 DNA follows: TGTGCCAGCAGCCACCCATCCGACCCTAGCGGGGGGTACAATGAGCAGTTCTTC. Amino acid sequence: CASSHPSDPSGGYNEQFF.

The J gene is TRBJ2-7, the V gene TRBV29-1, with TRBD2 as a possible D gene (6 bases). Germline CDR1 and CDR2: SQVTM and ANQGSEA. This CDR3 is built from 12 residues. V dropped 5 bases and J dropped 2 bases, with 10 bases sitting between them. Written as DNA, the CDR3 is TGCAGCGTTCAGGGACTGACCTACGAGCAGTACTTC. Residues: CSVQGLTYEQYF.